One and the same sample provided the 30 T cell receptor beta chains below, sequenced in a study of cytomegalovirus exposure and HLA in healthy donors. PCR was performed using 60 Vbeta and 13 Jbeta primers. TCRdb's table, derived via immunoSEQ multiplex PCR, lists solely in-frame clones and lacks some. The sample shows about 57,000 clones, approximately 80% of them seen only once. The sequencing sample was made of PBMCs. The receptors shown here come from a male donor in good health and CMV-seronegative.

This clone was counted once. This chain uses TRBV2 with TRBJ1-1, with D perhaps matching TRBD1 (5 bases). This CDR3 spans 13 amino acids. Germline assignment: CDR1 SNHLY and CDR2 FYNNEI. V was trimmed by 8 bases and J by 4 bases, leaving 14 bases between them. The CDR3 protein is CASVPGGGTEAFF. The DNA for the CDR3 is TGTGCCAGCGTTCCGGGGGGAGGCACTGAAGCTTTCTTT.

The rearrangement joins TRBV27 to TRBJ1-2; TRBD1 matches at 9 bases. Germline trimming cut 6 bases from V and 5 bases from J; bases unmatched to any gene: 4. Germline CDR1 reads MNHEY; CDR2 reads SMNVEV (reference sequence). The CDR3 spans 13 residues. The CDR3 sequence is CASRPGQGYGYTF. CDR3 coding DNA: TGTGCCAGCAGACCGGGACAGGGTTATGGCTACACCTTC.

V gene TRBV25-1 combines with J gene TRBJ1-2; a weak D match, TRBD1 (6 bases). Germline assignment: CDR1 MGHDK and CDR2 SYGVNS. The V end was cut by 1 base, the J end by 0 bases, with 18 bases between. The CDR3 is 18 residues long. The CDR3 loop is CASSESLWGLISNYGYTF. The DNA for the CDR3 is TGTGCCAGCAGTGAATCCTTATGGGGGCTGATCTCTAACTATGGCTACACCTTC.

This clone was detected once. The chain carries TRBV16 and TRBJ1-1; D perhaps matches TRBD1 (5 bases). Looked up from germline, CDR1 is KGHSY and CDR2 is FQNENV. This CDR3 is 12 amino acids long. V lost 6 bases, J lost 8 bases, and 13 bases lay in between. DNA of the CDR3: TGTGCCAGCAGACTTGCGGCAGGGGAAGCTTTCTTT. Encoded protein: CASRLAAGEAFF. Drawing the rest from reference TRBV16 and TRBJ1-1, the complete variable domain is GEEVAQTPKHLVRGEGQKAKLYCAPIKGHSYVFWYQQVLKNEFKFLISFQNENVFDETGMPKERFSAKCLPNSPCSLEIQATKLEDSAVYFCASRLAAGEAFFGQGTRLTVV.

CDR3 region: CASRSRGRGQETQYF. CDR3 bases: TGTGCCAGTAGATCCAGGGGGCGAGGACAAGAGACCCAGTACTTC. The chain employs TRBV19 and TRBJ2-5; 8 positions match TRBD1. This CDR3 is built from 15 residues. Trimming cost V 6 bases and J 2 bases; bases outside gene matches: 8. The germline CDR1 and CDR2 sequences are LNHDA and SQIVND (reference sequence).

The chain employs TRBV5-1 and TRBJ1-1; tentative D call: TRBD1 (6 bases). CDR3 size: 15 residues. V lost 2 bases and J lost 0, with 11 bases in between. Germline V gives CDR1 SGHRS, CDR2 YFSETQ. CDR3 bases: TGCGCCAGCAGCTTCCGGACAGATTTGAACACTGAAGCTTTCTTT. This translates into CASSFRTDLNTEAFF.

The rearrangement joins TRBV2 to TRBJ2-1; D is possibly TRBD2 (5 bases). CDR1 SNHLY and CDR2 FYNNEI come from the germline V gene. The CDR3 runs to 15 residues. Trimming took off 6 bases at V and 5 bases at J, with 17 bases between the two ends. The CDR3 spells CASRGDYGLNNEQFF. CDR3 nucleotides: TGTGCCAGCAGGGGCGACTACGGACTTAACAATGAGCAGTTCTTC.

The V gene is TRBV5-1, the J gene TRBJ1-3; perhaps TRBD1 as D (5 bases). The germline V gene has CDR1 SGHRS and CDR2 YFSETQ. The CDR3 consists of 12 residues. Trimming left V 0 bases short and J 7 bases short, with 5 bases between. This CDR3 is CASSLEGNTIYF. In nucleotides, the CDR3 is TGCGCCAGCAGCTTGGAGGGGAACACCATATATTTT. Full variable domain (missing parts from reference TRBV5-1 and TRBJ1-3): KAGVTQTPRYLIKTRGQQVTLSCSPISGHRSVSWYQQTPGQGLQFLFEYFSETQRNKGNFPGRFSGRQFSNSRSEMNVSTLELGDSALYLCASSLEGNTIYFGEGSWLTVV.

The V and J genes are TRBV2 and TRBJ2-1; 8 bases are shared with TRBD2. CDR1 SNHLY and CDR2 FYNNEI come from the germline V gene. The V gene end was trimmed by 1 base and the J gene end by 4 bases; junction bases not matched to a gene: 3. The CDR3 spans 15 residues. CDR3 nucleotide sequence: TGTGCCAGCAGTGAAGTGGCGGGGGGTTACAATGAGCAGTTCTTC. Amino acid sequence: CASSEVAGGYNEQFF. Complete variable domain (other parts from reference TRBV2 and TRBJ2-1): EPEVTQTPSHQVTQMGQEVILRCVPISNHLYFYWYRQILGQKVEFLVSFYNNEISEKSEIFDDQFSVERPDGSNFTLKIRSTKLEDSAMYFCASSEVAGGYNEQFFGPGTRLTVL.

V usage is TRBV5-1 and J usage is TRBJ2-7, with 8 nucleotides matching TRBD1. The V gene end was trimmed by 1 base and the J gene end by 1 base; junction bases not matched to a gene: 1. Germline values: CDR1 SGHRS, CDR2 YFSETQ. The CDR3 is made up of 14 amino acids. The CDR3 sequence is CASSLRDRSYEQYF. CDR3 coding DNA: TGCGCCAGCAGCTTGAGGGACAGGTCCTACGAGCAGTACTTC.

The chain has TRBV5-1 and TRBJ2-5; D not certain. Deletions cut 0 bases from V and 1 base from J, with 13 bases between. Germline-derived CDR1 and CDR2 are SGHRS and YFSETQ. The CDR3 covers 16 residues. Here the CDR3 reads CASSLAGGTLQETQYF. Here the CDR3 DNA reads TGCGCCAGCAGCTTGGCCGGCGGAACCCTCCAAGAGACCCAGTACTTC. The full variable domain, completed using reference TRBV5-1 and TRBJ2-5, is KAGVTQTPRYLIKTRGQQVTLSCSPISGHRSVSWYQQTPGQGLQFLFEYFSETQRNKGNFPGRFSGRQFSNSRSEMNVSTLELGDSALYLCASSLAGGTLQETQYFGPGTRLLVL.

This clone was detected a few times. V and J are TRBV9 and TRBJ2-2; TRBD1 might be the D (6 bases). The CDR3 loop spans 15 amino acids. V gave up 3 bases and J gave up 0 bases, with 9 bases separating them. CDR1 is SGDLS and CDR2 is YYNGEE in the germline V gene. For the CDR3, the DNA is TGTGCCAGCAGCGGGACAGTTACGAACACCGGGGAGCTGTTTTTT. This sequence encodes CASSGTVTNTGELFF. Variable domain in full (rest from reference TRBV9 and TRBJ2-2): DSGVTQTPKHLITATGQRVTLRCSPRSGDLSVYWYQQSLDQGLQFLIQYYNGEERAKGNILERFSAQQFPDLHSELNLSSLELGDSALYFCASSGTVTNTGELFFGEGSRLTVL.

V gene TRBV7-2 combines with J gene TRBJ1-2; TRBD1 aligns across 7 bases. With V trimmed by 3 bases and J by 4 bases, 8 bases remained unmatched. The germline V gene has CDR1 SGHTA and CDR2 FQGNSA. CDR3 size: 15 residues. CDR3 in amino acids: CASSLVSGGLYGYTF. The CDR3 region has the DNA TGTGCCAGCAGCTTGGTCTCAGGGGGTCTCTATGGCTACACCTTC.

The rearrangement uses TRBV4-2 and TRBJ1-2, with TRBD1 as a possible D gene (5 bases). This CDR3 spans 15 amino acids. The ends were cut back, 7 bases at V and 4 bases at J, with 19 bases in the middle. Germline V CDR1 and CDR2: LGHNA, YNFKEQ. For the CDR3, the DNA is TGTGCCAGCACCACGGTGGGGGGGTCAGGCTATGGCTACACCTTC. It codes for CASTTVGGSGYGYTF.

J is TRBJ2-3 and V is TRBV15; 11 nucleotides match TRBD2. CDR3 length: 16 residues. The junction had 2 bases not matched to a gene; V was cut back by 0 bases and J by 3 bases. In germline, CDR1 is LNHNV, CDR2 YYDKDF (reference sequence). CDR3: CATSRDTSGGTDTQYF. The CDR3 DNA reads TGTGCCACCAGCAGAGATACTAGCGGGGGAACAGATACGCAGTATTTT.

The V and J genes are TRBV9 and TRBJ2-5, with a weak D call TRBD1 (6 bases). The J call may not be correct, given that the DNA end is closer to TRBJ2-7. This CDR3 has 14 residues. The germline gives CDR1 SGDLS, CDR2 YYNGEE. The CDR3 nucleotides read TGTGCCAGCAGCGTGACAGGACTCGGATACGAGCAGTACTTC. This translates into CASSVTGLGYEQYF.

CDR3 region: CASSPALWTSGGDEQFF. CDR3 bases: TGTGCCAGCAGCCCCGCGCTTTGGACTAGCGGTGGGGATGAGCAGTTCTTC. The chain has TRBV7-4 and TRBJ2-1; 10 positions match TRBD2. The CDR3 extends over 17 amino acids. The V gene end was trimmed by 5 bases and the J gene end by 8 bases; junction bases not matched to a gene: 15. Per germline, CDR1 SGHVT and CDR2 SQSDAQ.

The chain couples TRBV2 to TRBJ2-7, with TRBD1 matching 9 bases. Germline CDR1 is SNHLY and CDR2 is FYNNEI. The ends lost 4 bases at V and 6 bases at J; junction bases unmatched: 13. This CDR3 is built from 16 residues. The CDR3 region is CASSAYPGTGNREQYF. In nucleotides, the CDR3 is TGTGCCAGCAGTGCTTACCCCGGGACAGGGAACCGCGAGCAGTACTTC. Looking up the rest from reference TRBV2 and TRBJ2-7 gives the full variable domain: EPEVTQTPSHQVTQMGQEVILRCVPISNHLYFYWYRQILGQKVEFLVSFYNNEISEKSEIFDDQFSVERPDGSNFTLKIRSTKLEDSAMYFCASSAYPGTGNREQYFGPGTRLTVT.

The CDR3 loop reads CASSLYSYEQYF. CDR3 in DNA: TGTGCCAGCAGCTTGTATTCCTACGAGCAGTACTTC. This chain joins TRBV5-4 and TRBJ2-5, with D uncertain. The J call could be wrong; TRBJ2-7 is a better fit for the DNA end. The CDR3 length is 12 residues. CDR1 is SGHNT, CDR2 YYREEE, per germline (reference sequence).

The chain has TRBV5-6 and TRBJ2-7; the D gene is possibly TRBD2 (6 bases). CDR1 and CDR2 (germline): SGHDT, YYEEEE. The CDR3 totals 12 residues. The V end lost 5 bases, the J end lost 4 bases, and 10 bases lay between the germline ends. CDR3 bases: TGTGCCAGCAGATCTCGGGGGTACGAGCAGTACTTC. This codes for CASRSRGYEQYF.

In its sample, this clone was seen a few times. The V call is TRBV6-5, the J call TRBJ1-3; D is ambiguous. CDR1 and CDR2 (germline): MNHEY, SVGAGI. This CDR3 spans 14 amino acids. The V and J ends lost 6 bases and 0 bases respectively, with 9 bases between them. CDR3 in DNA: TGTGCCAGCAGGGACTTCTTCTCTGGAAACACCATATATTTT. Residues: CASRDFFSGNTIYF.

The chain carries TRBV7-2 and TRBJ2-1; a possible D gene is TRBD2 (7 bases). Germline V gives CDR1 SGHTA, CDR2 FQGNSA. The CDR3 extends over 15 amino acids. Between the trimmed V and J ends, which lost 3 bases and 3 bases, there was a span of 12 bases. The CDR3 loop is CASSFGQRDYNEQFF. CDR3 sequence (DNA): TGTGCCAGCAGCTTCGGACAGCGGGACTACAATGAGCAGTTCTTC.

The V gene is TRBV5-4, the J gene TRBJ2-3; unclear D gene. The CDR3 has 14 amino acids. The ends were cut back, 3 bases at V and 2 bases at J, with 10 bases in the middle. Germline CDR1 reads SGHNT; CDR2 reads YYREEE (reference sequence). The CDR3 nucleotides are TGTGCCAGCAGCTCCGCACAGATCACAGATACGCAGTATTTT. The encoded protein is CASSSAQITDTQYF.

This clone was seen only once. The chain couples TRBV7-3 to TRBJ2-1; a possible D gene is TRBD2 (6 bases). This CDR3 is 13 amino acids long. Germline lookup yields CDR1 SGHTA and CDR2 FQGTGA. Deletions cut 5 bases from V and 9 bases from J, with 14 bases between. The CDR3 nucleotides read TGTGCCAGCAGCCCTCTCTGGAGGGGTGAGCAGTTCTTC. Its protein is CASSPLWRGEQFF.

This chain links TRBV14 with TRBJ2-7; D might be TRBD1 (6 bases). The length of the CDR3 is 17 residues. V was shortened by 0 bases and J by 2 bases, with 17 bases between the two germline ends. The germline CDR1 and CDR2 sequences are SGHDN and FVKESK. The CDR3 loop is CASSQDFAQGSPYEQYF. The DNA for the CDR3 is TGTGCCAGCAGCCAAGATTTCGCTCAGGGGAGTCCCTACGAGCAGTACTTC.

The V and J genes are TRBV6-1 and TRBJ1-5; 8 nucleotides align to TRBD1. V lost 2 bases, J lost 7 bases, and 13 bases stayed unmatched. This CDR3 spans 17 amino acids. Per the germline V gene, CDR1 is MNHNS and CDR2 is SASEGT. CDR3 in DNA: TGTGCCAGCAGTGAATACAGCGGCAGGGGGCGCGGACAGCCCCAGCATTTT. Encoded protein: CASSEYSGRGRGQPQHF.

This clone was seen more than once but under ten times. One end of the junction does not line up with germline, which may come from a read error. J is TRBJ2-1 and V is TRBV2; 15 nucleotides line up with TRBD2. The germline V gene encodes CDR1 SNHLY and CDR2 FYNNEI. CDR3 length equals 17 residues. The DNA of the CDR3 is TGTGCCAGCAGGGGTCGGACTAGCGGGGGGGCCTACTATGAGCAGTTCTTC. Encoded protein: CASRGRTSGGAYYEQFF.

The chain uses TRBV9 and TRBJ1-2; 7 bases agree with TRBD1. The CDR3 length is 17 residues. The J segment lost 2 bases and the V segment lost 4 bases, leaving 14 bases of the junction unmatched. Germline V lookup: CDR1 SGDLS, CDR2 YYNGEE. The CDR3 here is CASSPEVGGLGNYGYTF. CDR3 sequence (DNA): TGTGCCAGCAGCCCCGAGGTAGGGGGCCTGGGGAACTATGGCTACACCTTC.

The genes are TRBV6-6 and TRBJ1-1, with TRBD1 identical over 7 bases. CDR3 size: 13 residues. V lost 6 bases, J lost 3 bases, and 4 bases stayed unmatched. CDR1 MNHNY and CDR2 SVGAGI come from the germline V gene (reference sequence). The CDR3 sequence: CASSPDRDTEAFF. In DNA form, the CDR3 reads TGTGCCAGCAGCCCTGACAGGGACACTGAAGCTTTCTTT.

The rearrangement links TRBV4-2 to TRBJ2-1; 12 positions match TRBD2. J lost 8 bases, V lost 1 base, and 3 bases had no gene match. The CDR3 has 15 residues. Germline-derived CDR1 and CDR2 are LGHNA and YNFKEQ. This CDR3 reads CASSQGLAGGDEQFF. In DNA, the CDR3 is TGTGCCAGCAGCCAAGGTCTAGCGGGGGGGGATGAGCAGTTCTTC.